This TCR beta chain was captured by sequencing in a study of blood T cell repertoires in COVID-19. Study-wide context: PBMCs, B-cell-depleted T cells, or T cells provided the cDNA or gDNA that made up the material.

Assay: immunoSEQ multiplex PCR; the TCRdb copy retains only in-frame clones and omits some. This table holds about 220,000 clones, about 82% found once. Germline V gene lookup returns CDR1 MNHEY and CDR2 SVGEGT. With 6 bases removed from V and 6 bases from J, the gap between germline ends came to 15 bases. The CDR3 sequence is 14 residues long. Sequenced: peripheral blood. The source of this sequence is a woman in her seventies with COVID-19, enrolled during active disease. V gene TRBV6-2 or TRBV6-3 combines with J gene TRBJ2-1; a weak D match, TRBD2 (6 bases). CDR3: CASSSGLATNEQFF. In DNA, the CDR3 is TGTGCCAGCAGCTCGGGACTCGCGACCAATGAGCAGTTCTTC.